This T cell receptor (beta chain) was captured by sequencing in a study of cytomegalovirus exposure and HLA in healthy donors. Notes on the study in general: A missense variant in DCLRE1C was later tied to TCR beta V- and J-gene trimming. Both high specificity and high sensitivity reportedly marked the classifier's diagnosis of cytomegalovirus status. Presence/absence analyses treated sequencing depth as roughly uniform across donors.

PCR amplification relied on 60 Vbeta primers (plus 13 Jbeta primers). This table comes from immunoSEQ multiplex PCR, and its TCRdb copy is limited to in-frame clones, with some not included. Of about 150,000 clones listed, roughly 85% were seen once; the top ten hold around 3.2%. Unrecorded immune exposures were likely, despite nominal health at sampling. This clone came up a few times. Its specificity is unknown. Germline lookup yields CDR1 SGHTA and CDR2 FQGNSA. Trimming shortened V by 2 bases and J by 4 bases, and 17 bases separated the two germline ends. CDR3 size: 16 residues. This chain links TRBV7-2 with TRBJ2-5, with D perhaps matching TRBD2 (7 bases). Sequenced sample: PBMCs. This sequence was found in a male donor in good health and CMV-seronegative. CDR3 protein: CASSLMGGAGRETQYF. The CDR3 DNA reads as TGTGCCAGCAGCTTAATGGGGGGGGCGGGGCGAGAGACCCAGTACTTC. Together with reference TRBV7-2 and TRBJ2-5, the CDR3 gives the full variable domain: GAGVSQSPSNKVTEKGKDVELRCDPISGHTALYWYRQSLGQGLEFLIYFQGNSAPDKSGLPSDRFSAERTGGSVSTLTIQRTQQEDSAVYLCASSLMGGAGRETQYFGPGTRLLVL.